This T cell receptor (beta chain) was observed in a study of blood T cells in healthy people across ages. A sample-barcoded 5' primer and a J-beta primer mix were used in a second PCR of about 6 to 12 cycles. TCRdb called the 5' RACE reads again in MiXCR, with one record for every CDR3 protein. The table records hundreds of thousands of distinct CDR3 sequences, just over 55% of them present only once. The V and J ends lost 1 base and 6 bases respectively, with 6 bases between them. CDR1 LGHDT and CDR2 YNNKEL come from the germline V gene (reference sequence). This CDR3 contains 13 residues. The specimen sequenced was blood. The chain recombines TRBV3-1 with TRBJ2-2, with a possible D match to TRBD2 (5 bases). This receptor was obtained from a man aged 40-55 years in good health. Written as DNA, the CDR3 is TGTGCCAGCAGCCAAGCGGACTCCGGGGAGCTGTTTTTT. This sequence encodes CASSQADSGELFF. The full variable domain, completed using reference TRBV3-1 and TRBJ2-2, is DTAVSQTPKYLVTQMGNDKSIKCEQNLGHDTMYWYKQDSKKFLKIMFSYNNKELIINETVPNRFSPKSPDKAHLNLHINSLELGDSAVYFCASSQADSGELFFGEGSRLTVL.